This entry concerns a single TCR beta chain. Assay used: immunoSEQ multiplex PCR; TCRdb lists only in-frame clones, some missing. The sample carries about 73,000 clones, 92% recorded once. The record originates from a study of T cell changes during pregnancy in multiple sclerosis. This CDR3 is built from 15 residues. V was clipped by 4 bases and J by 3 bases; unmatched bases: 6. The germline V gene encodes CDR1 SGHTA and CDR2 FQGNSA. The rearrangement links TRBV7-2 to TRBJ1-3, with TRBD1 matching 7 bases. This TCR was recovered from a female donor in good health, enrolled as a control in a pregnancy study. The sequencing used peripheral blood, collected in the third trimester of pregnancy. The CDR3 region is CASSSGGTVGNTIYF. DNA for the CDR3: TGTGCCAGCAGCTCCGGTGGGACAGTTGGAAACACCATATATTTT. The full variable domain, in which reference TRBV7-2 and TRBJ1-3 provide the parts outside the CDR3, is GAGVSQSPSNKVTEKGKDVELRCDPISGHTALYWYRQSLGQGLEFLIYFQGNSAPDKSGLPSDRFSAERTGGSVSTLTIQRTQQEDSAVYLCASSSGGTVGNTIYFGEGSWLTVV.